A single sample gave rise to the 11 T cell receptor beta chains below, sequenced in a study of cytomegalovirus exposure and HLA in healthy donors. Data came from immunoSEQ multiplex PCR; TCRdb stores just in-frame clones and leaves some out. The data show about 160,000 clones, 96% seen once. Sequencing used PBMCs. Every receptor here comes from a woman aged 18 to 35 in good health and CMV-seronegative.

The rearrangement uses TRBV7-8 and TRBJ2-7; D might be TRBD1 (5 bases). In germline, CDR1 is SGHVS, CDR2 FQNEAQ. The CDR3 loop spans 16 amino acids. The V gene lost 2 bases and the J gene lost 0 bases, with 14 bases spanning the gap. The CDR3 here is CASSLNSQGYSYEQYF. DNA for the CDR3: TGTGCCAGCAGCTTAAATAGCCAGGGATACTCCTACGAGCAGTACTTC.

The gene calls are TRBV30 and TRBJ2-3; 12 bases map to TRBD2. Germline V gives CDR1 GTSNPN, CDR2 SVGIG (reference sequence). This CDR3 contains 15 residues. The ends lost 0 bases at V and 6 bases at J; junction bases unmatched: 4. CDR3 sequence (DNA): TGTGCCTGGAGTGTAACTAGCGGGGGGTGGGATACGCAGTATTTT. As protein: CAWSVTSGGWDTQYF.

This clone showed up just once. The V call is TRBV4-1, the J call TRBJ2-1, with a weak D call TRBD2 (5 bases). This CDR3 comprises 15 residues. Germline-derived CDR1 and CDR2 are MGHRA and YSYEKL. The ends were cut back, 1 base at V and 3 bases at J, with 10 bases in the middle. The CDR3 bases are TGCGCCAGCAGCCAAGGGCAACGGGACTACAATGAGCAGTTCTTC. This codes for CASSQGQRDYNEQFF.

V gene TRBV7-2 combines with J gene TRBJ1-6; D remains unclear. CDR1 and CDR2 from the germline V gene are SGHTA and FQGNSA. The CDR3 extends over 15 amino acids. Trimming shortened V by 6 bases and J by 6 bases, and 15 bases separated the two germline ends. The CDR3 DNA is TGTGCCAGCAGAAGTCGCGGGGTGTCTAATTCACCCCTCCACTTT. Its translation is CASRSRGVSNSPLHF.

The chain recombines TRBV5-6 with TRBJ1-6; a weak D match, TRBD1 (6 bases). From germline, CDR1 is SGHDT and CDR2 YYEEEE. This CDR3 is 18 amino acids long. Trimming removed 0 bases from V and 11 bases from J, with 24 bases in between. CDR3 region: CASSLGGGWGHREAPLHF. CDR3 bases: TGTGCCAGCAGCTTGGGGGGGGGCTGGGGACATCGCGAGGCACCCCTCCACTTT. Full variable domain (rest looked up from reference TRBV5-6 and TRBJ1-6): DAGVTQSPTHLIKTRGQQVTLRCSPKSGHDTVSWYQQALGQGPQFIFQYYEEEERQRGNFPDRFSGHQFPNYSSELNVNALLLGDSALYLCASSLGGGWGHREAPLHFGNGTRLTVT.

The chain links TRBV2 to TRBJ2-7, with 9 bases that match TRBD1. With 1 base clipped from V and 2 bases from J, the junction kept 3 bases outside the gene matches. The CDR3 totals 15 residues. Germline V CDR1 and CDR2: SNHLY, FYNNEI. The chain's CDR3 is CASSEGRTGAYEQYF. The CDR3 coding sequence is TGTGCCAGCAGTGAAGGGCGGACAGGGGCCTACGAGCAGTACTTC.

V usage is TRBV13 and J usage is TRBJ2-1; 15 positions match TRBD2. Germline lookup yields CDR1 PRHDT and CDR2 FYEKMQ (reference sequence). The CDR3 loop spans 17 amino acids. With 5 bases clipped from V and 9 bases from J, the junction kept 11 bases outside the gene matches. Written as DNA, the CDR3 is TGTGCCAGCAGCACACGGACTAGCGGGGGGGCAGGAGGTGAGCAGTTCTTC. Protein: CASSTRTSGGAGGEQFF.

The chain recombines TRBV4-2 with TRBJ1-1; D might be TRBD1 (6 bases). V shed 0 bases and J shed 6 bases, with 14 bases lying between them. Per germline, CDR1 LGHNA and CDR2 YNFKEQ. This CDR3 comprises 15 residues. The CDR3 protein is CASSQDWGGAAEAFF. Written as DNA, the CDR3 is TGTGCCAGCAGCCAAGATTGGGGGGGGGCGGCTGAAGCTTTCTTT.

CDR3 sequence: CASSVGGDGEKLFF. Here the CDR3 DNA reads TGTGCCAGCAGCGTAGGAGGCGATGGTGAAAAACTGTTTTTT. The chain is built from TRBV9 and TRBJ1-4; the D is unclear. This CDR3 has 14 amino acids. CDR1 and CDR2 (germline): SGDLS, YYNGEE. V was cut by 0 bases and J by 7 bases, with 10 bases left in between.

The chain links TRBV4-3 to TRBJ2-6; maybe TRBD2 (5 bases). This CDR3 is built from 19 residues. Germline loops: CDR1 LGHNA, CDR2 YSLEER. Trimming removed 0 bases from V and 1 base from J, with 16 bases in between. This CDR3 reads CASSQDRNRGLSGANVLTF. The DNA for the CDR3 is TGCGCCAGCAGCCAAGACCGGAACCGGGGATTATCTGGGGCCAACGTCCTGACTTTC.

The genes are TRBV6-1 and TRBJ1-1; D unresolved. Germline lookup yields CDR1 MNHNS and CDR2 SASEGT. This CDR3 region has 14 residues. Between the trimmed V and J ends, which lost 6 bases and 2 bases, there was a span of 13 bases. The CDR3 nucleotides are TGTGCCAGCAGCCCCTTGGCGGTCAACACTGAAGCTTTCTTT. The encoded protein is CASSPLAVNTEAFF.